This entry concerns a single T cell receptor (beta chain). Its matching antigen is unknown. V lost 5 bases, J lost 9 bases, and 17 bases lay in between. Germline values: CDR1 SGHAT, CDR2 FQNNGV. The CDR3 is 15 amino acids. PCR primers comprised 60 Vbeta and 13 Jbeta primers. Per the original data handling: About 11 million of 70 million to 80 million unique TCR beta chains were shared, per a later count. Repertoires were generated with immunoSEQ multiplex PCR, while TCRdb's copy carries only in-frame clones and drops some. D and trimming were read from the DNA, whereas the V and J calls and clone size are those reported in that table. This table holds about 140,000 clones, around three quarters found once. This sample is part of a study of cytomegalovirus exposure and HLA in healthy donors. Study outcomes and limitations: In the analysis, some V segments, TRBV6-2 and TRBV6-3 included, were excluded as indistinguishable. The study reported that TCR beta sequences accurately predicted HLA-A and HLA-B alleles in most subjects.

Specimen: PBMCs. The receptor comes from a woman under 30 in good health and CMV-seropositive. The chain uses TRBV11-2 and TRBJ1-6; D may be TRBD1 (5 bases). The DNA for the CDR3 is TGTGCCAGCAGCACTCAAGGGCAGGGATCTTCACCCCTCCACTTT. It yields the protein CASSTQGQGSSPLHF.